A selection of T cell receptor beta chains follows, all from one sample in a study of T cell responses to AZD1222 COVID-19 vaccine. Here immunoSEQ multiplex PCR was the method, and the copy in TCRdb shows in-frame clones only, minus some. Its table records over 120,000 clones. Source material: peripheral blood. The receptors were sampled from an adult in good health. CDR3s include the opening cysteine and the closing phenylalanine or tryptophan. The order of the fields is V gene, D gene, J gene, CDR3 protein, CDR3 DNA. The D gene is left open where the match is weak.

TRBV6-2/TRBV6-3	NA	TRBJ1-2	CASSSLTGTARGYGYTF	TGTGCCAGCAGTTCCCTTACAGGGACCGCCCGGGGGTATGGCTACACCTTC
TRBV19	NA	TRBJ1-4	CASSTRDLIATNEKLFF	TGTGCCAGTAGTACTCGGGACCTGATTGCAACTAATGAAAAACTGTTTTTT
TRBV5-4	NA	TRBJ1-1	CASSPTRQKLNTEAFF	TGTGCCAGCAGCCCGACCCGACAGAAATTGAACACTGAAGCTTTCTTT
TRBV3-1/TRBV3-2	NA	TRBJ1-1	CASSQGPGQLNTEAFF	TGTGCCAGCAGCCAAGGTCCTGGACAGTTGAACACTGAAGCTTTCTTT
TRBV11-2	TRBD1	TRBJ2-7	CASSLGPIRQGNAAEQYF	TGTGCCAGCAGCTTAGGGCCGATCCGACAGGGAAATGCGGCCGAGCAGTACTTC
TRBV30	NA	TRBJ1-6	CAWSVGQEYSPLHF	TGTGCCTGGAGTGTGGGGCAGGAGTATTCACCCCTCCACTTT
TRBV5-1	NA	TRBJ2-3	CASSLAERRAANLDTQYF	TGCGCCAGCAGCTTGGCCGAGAGGCGGGCGGCAAACCTAGATACGCAGTATTTT
TRBV19	NA	TRBJ1-4	CASRWDSTPDEKLFF	TGTGCCAGTAGATGGGACTCCACGCCCGATGAAAAACTGTTTTTT
TRBV7-9	TRBD2	TRBJ2-3	CASNPRGNSGGDTDTQYF	TGTGCCAGCAACCCGCGGGGTAATAGCGGGGGGGACACAGATACGCAGTATTTT
TRBV28	NA	TRBJ2-5	CASSSVAPETQYF	TGTGCCAGCAGTTCCGTAGCGCCAGAGACCCAGTACTTC
TRBV5-1	TRBD2	TRBJ2-2	CASSWSGGASTGELFF	TGCGCCAGCAGCTGGAGCGGGGGGGCAAGCACCGGGGAGCTGTTTTTT
TRBV2	NA	TRBJ1-5	CARGENSNQPQHF	TGTGCCAGGGGGGAAAATAGCAATCAGCCCCAGCATTTT
TRBV24-1	NA	TRBJ1-2	CATSDGTYTNYGYTF	TGTGCCACCAGTGACGGGACATATACAAACTATGGCTACACCTTC
TRBV19	TRBD2	TRBJ2-2	CASMGTSGGPIPNSNTGELFF	TGTGCCAGTATGGGGACTAGCGGGGGGCCAATTCCGAATTCGAACACCGGGGAGCTGTTTTTT
TRBV3-1/TRBV3-2	TRBD1	TRBJ1-2	CASSAAGGAGGYTF	TGTGCCAGCAGTGCCGCAGGGGGGGCTGGTGGCTACACCTTC
TRBV6-6	TRBD1	TRBJ2-7	CASSHGTGGHEQYF	TGTGCCAGCAGCCATGGGACAGGGGGCCACGAGCAGTACTTC
TRBV19	TRBD1	TRBJ1-1	CASEDRLNTEAFF	TGTGCCAGCGAGGACAGGCTAAACACTGAAGCTTTCTTT
TRBV5-1	NA	TRBJ1-2	CASSFSTVGGYTF	TGCGCCAGCAGCTTCAGTACAGTAGGTGGCTACACCTTC
TRBV18	TRBD1	TRBJ1-1	CASSQDRGNTEAFF	TGTGCCAGCTCACAAGACAGGGGGAACACTGAAGCTTTCTTT
TRBV3-1/TRBV3-2	TRBD1	TRBJ1-5	CASSQDPPTGHRQPQHF	TGTGCCAGCAGCCAAGATCCCCCGACAGGGCACCGACAGCCCCAGCATTTT
TRBV5-6	TRBD1	TRBJ1-2	CATNRQGYGYTF	TGTGCCACCAATCGACAGGGCTATGGCTACACCTTC
TRBV4-3	NA	TRBJ1-4	CASSQEGTPNEKLFF	TGCGCCAGCAGCCAAGAGGGGACACCTAATGAAAAACTGTTTTTT
TRBV7-3	NA	TRBJ2-2	CASSLQRGSGELFF	TGTGCCAGCAGCCTCCAGCGAGGGTCCGGGGAGCTGTTTTTT
TRBV7-2	NA	TRBJ1-5	CASSRQSNQPQHF	TGTGCCAGCAGCAGACAGAGCAATCAGCCCCAGCATTTT
TRBV3-1/TRBV3-2	NA	TRBJ2-1	CASSQATGPRGGEQFF	TGTGCCAGCAGCCAGGCTACAGGGCCCAGGGGTGGTGAGCAGTTCTTC
TRBV11-3	TRBD2	TRBJ2-3	CASSLVPSGVQLRTDTQYF	TGTGCCAGCAGCTTAGTTCCTAGCGGGGTTCAACTGCGCACAGATACGCAGTATTTT
TRBV4-1	NA	TRBJ1-2	CASSQARGRGVHGYTF	TGCGCCAGCAGCCAAGCCCGCGGAAGGGGAGTACATGGCTACACCTTC
TRBV6-2/TRBV6-3	NA	TRBJ1-2	CASSYGADYGYTF	TGTGCCAGCAGTTACGGGGCGGACTATGGCTACACCTTC
TRBV7-9	TRBD1	TRBJ1-1	CASSTAAQPGTANTEAFF	TGTGCCAGCAGCACAGCGGCACAACCCGGGACAGCGAACACTGAAGCTTTCTTT
TRBV6-2/TRBV6-3	NA	TRBJ2-2	CASSPGWGRGVTGELFF	TGTGCCAGCAGCCCGGGGTGGGGGCGCGGAGTCACCGGGGAGCTGTTTTTT
TRBV6-4	TRBD1	TRBJ1-2	CASTCPGQENYGYTF	TGTGCCAGCACGTGTCCGGGACAGGAGAACTATGGCTACACCTTC
TRBV12-3/TRBV12-4	TRBD2	TRBJ2-1	CASRISGGKQFF	TGTGCCAGCAGAATCAGCGGGGGGAAGCAGTTCTTC
TRBV5-6	NA	TRBJ2-5	CASSLGPEETQYF	TGTGCCAGCAGCTTGGGGCCGGAAGAGACCCAGTACTTC
TRBV6-5	NA	TRBJ2-1	CASSPMRQGGNEQFF	TGTGCCAGCAGTCCAATGCGACAGGGAGGGAATGAGCAGTTCTTC
TRBV5-4	NA	TRBJ1-2	CASSLANYGYTF	TGTGCCAGCAGCTTGGCGAACTATGGCTACACCTTC
TRBV5-5	NA	TRBJ1-1	CASSLGARNTEAFF	TGTGCCAGCAGCTTGGGGGCCAGAAACACTGAAGCTTTCTTT
TRBV11-1	NA	TRBJ1-2	CASSQGGASYGYTF	TGTGCCAGCAGCCAAGGAGGGGCCAGCTATGGCTACACCTTC
TRBV19	NA	TRBJ1-5	CASSISRYSNQPQHF	TGTGCCAGTAGTATCTCAAGGTATAGCAATCAGCCCCAGCATTTT
TRBV10-3	TRBD2	TRBJ2-3	CAISGELAGRTDTQYF	TGTGCCATCAGCGGTGAACTAGCGGGGCGCACAGATACGCAGTATTTT
TRBV7-6	NA	TRBJ1-4	CASSLAPLTGYNEKLFF	TGTGCCAGCAGCTTAGCCCCCCTCACAGGCTATAATGAAAAACTGTTTTTT
TRBV2	NA	TRBJ1-1	CASSGSLSVNSDEAFF	TGTGCCAGCAGTGGGTCCCTCTCAGTGAATTCGGATGAAGCTTTCTTT
TRBV24-1	TRBD1	TRBJ1-2	CATSDPQGASYTF	TGTGCCACCAGTGACCCGCAGGGGGCGAGCTACACCTTC
TRBV7-9	NA	TRBJ1-2	CASSLGDYGYTF	TGTGCCAGCAGCTTAGGGGACTATGGCTACACCTTC
TRBV30	NA	TRBJ1-6	CAWSARINSPLHF	TGTGCCTGGAGTGCCAGGATCAATTCACCCCTCCACTTT
TRBV5-1	NA	TRBJ2-7	CASSLEPSSYEQYF	TGCGCCAGCAGCTTGGAACCAAGCTCCTACGAGCAGTACTTC
TRBV6-4	TRBD2	TRBJ2-5	CARRSRGEETQYF	TGTGCCAGAAGGTCGCGGGGGGAAGAGACCCAGTACTTC
TRBV28	NA	TRBJ2-3	CAVPAGLHGGTDTQYF	TGTGCCGTTCCAGCGGGCCTTCATGGGGGCACAGATACGCAGTATTTT
TRBV6-5	NA	TRBJ1-1	CASSYLGTAATEAFF	TGTGCCAGCAGTTACTTAGGCACGGCCGCCACTGAAGCTTTCTTT
TRBV10-3	TRBD2	TRBJ2-5	CAISGGGLANKETQYF	TGTGCCATCAGTGGCGGGGGACTAGCGAATAAAGAGACCCAGTACTTC
TRBV11-3	NA	TRBJ1-2	CASSFGYGYTF	TGTGCCAGCAGCTTTGGGTATGGCTACACCTTC